This T cell receptor beta chain was retrieved from a study of a mutant IDH1 vaccine in newly diagnosed glioma. Study background: Beginning 4-6 weeks after radiotherapy alone, or with temozolomide cycles, vaccination took place. Treatment recipients were around 62% male and roughly 38% female, and their mean age was around 39 years. Study-wide results and limits: Among all patients, vaccine-induced immune responses occurred in 90% to 95%.

With respect to this clone: Its specificity is unknown.

Time point reported: week 5, during vaccination. Doses of 300 ug of mutant IDH1 20-mer peptide were given with topical imiquimod. New WHO grade 3 or 4 IDH1-mutant, ATRX-lost astrocytomas were present in all donors. The germline V gene has CDR1 MGHRA and CDR2 YSYEKL. The CDR3 contains 16 residues. Between the trimmed V and J ends, which lost 0 bases and 0 bases, there was a span of 9 bases. The table came from immunoSEQ multiplex PCR; TCRdb's copy has only in-frame clones and leaves some out. The table records over 45,000 clones, about 86% of them present only once. Sequencing was performed on PBMCs, taken from a glioma patient whose treatment included an IDH1 peptide vaccine. The chain couples TRBV4-1 to TRBJ2-1; no firm D call. The TCR comes from a man between 25 and 39 years old with glioma. The CDR3 loop reads CASSQEQPSSYNEQFF. In DNA form, the CDR3 reads TGCGCCAGCAGCCAAGAGCAGCCGAGCTCCTACAATGAGCAGTTCTTC.